This T cell receptor (beta chain) was identified in a study of neurological immune-mediated disorders. This clonotype was seen ten or more times. The healthy controls volunteered at a blood bank in Maryland, USA. Sorted libraries came from roughly 1 million CD4+ or CD8+ T cells. TCRdb fed the 5' RACE reads into MiXCR, producing one record per CDR3 protein. This sample has 20,000 or so distinct CDR3 sequences, with about 10% found just once. CDR1 SEHNR and CDR2 FQNEAQ come from the germline V gene (reference sequence). This CDR3 region has 16 residues. Trimming cost V 2 bases and J 6 bases, with 16 bases left between them.

Input material: CD8+ T cells from blood. The chain uses TRBV7-9 and TRBJ1-4, with a weak D call TRBD1 (5 bases). The sequence came from a woman aged 45-59 years in good health. CDR3 protein: CASSLLTGGGDEKLFF. CDR3 DNA: TGTGCCAGCAGCTTACTCACGGGTGGGGGAGATGAAAAACTGTTTTTT.